This TCR beta chain was sequenced during a study of blood T cell repertoires in COVID-19. The CDR3 loop spans 17 amino acids. Germline CDR1 SGHRS, CDR2 YFSETQ. With 2 bases clipped from V and 5 bases from J, the junction kept 11 bases outside the gene matches. Seattle cases were enrolled at active infection and followed longitudinally. Sequencing used immunoSEQ multiplex PCR; TCRdb keeps in-frame clones, though not all of them. The repertoire holds about 240,000 clones, 65% to 90% seen once, with roughly 4.6% in the top ten. This sequence originates from a man aged 45-65 years with COVID-19, enrolled during active disease. The sample taken for sequencing was peripheral blood. The rearrangement uses TRBV5-1 and TRBJ2-1; 9 bases map to TRBD2. Written as DNA, the CDR3 is TGCGCCAGCAGCTTCCTCGCGGGGGGGCCAAAAAACAATGAGCAGTTCTTC. Its translation is CASSFLAGGPKNNEQFF.